This T cell receptor (beta chain) stems from a study of T cell responses to AZD1222 COVID-19 vaccine (dated by TCRdb to the early 2020s). Background on the whole study: A total of 230 to 250 trial participants underwent TCR sequencing, of whom 207 had received two doses of AZD1222 and about 26 had received two doses of the MenACWY control vaccine. Trial participants were enrolled into age subgroups of 18-55, 56-69 and 70-plus years, which contained approximately 150, 28 and 58 TCR-sequenced participants, respectively.

Sample time point, as interpreted from the label and publication: about 28 days (+/-7) after the second vaccine dose. AZD1222 recipients given second doses at about 4 weeks or at about 12 weeks were pooled, since spike-specific TCR depth and breadth were not found to differ between the two schedules. Vaccinee samples came from UK trials COV001 and COV002, including a single-blind randomized controlled phase 2/3 trial of AZD1222 (ChAdOx1 nCoV-19) in healthy adults. For TCRbeta chain sequencing, PBMC samples were collected from trial participants at day 0 and at day 28 after the second dose. Results the study describes overall, beyond this receptor: The 56-69-year group was small, and its depth increase did not reach significance, likely because of low power. CD4 TCRs associated with the vaccine covered the entire spike protein, and the dominant responses were in regions 160-218 and 743-854. Reportedly, almost half of the unique spike-specific TCRs recognized epitopes lying outside the regions that are mutated in the B.1.351 and B.1.1.7 variants. Because no samples from the day 14 peak response were available, repertoires could be characterized only after the peak T cell response. After two AZD1222 doses, both the breadth and the depth of spike-specific TCRs were significantly higher than at day 0 and than in MenACWY recipients. Conclusions about previously exposed vaccinees were limited because only six AZD1222 recipients were SARS-CoV-2 seropositive at baseline. Participants were mostly white British, with more females than males. The authors suggested clonal diversity may have been underestimated.

The CDR3 regions of human TCRbeta chains were subjected to immunosequencing. The published analysis was carried out like this. TCRs in the repertoires were compared against a reference library of SARS-CoV-2-specific TCRs that had been generated with the MIRA antigen-specificity platform. Breadth meant the fraction of unique TCRs that were SARS-CoV-2-associated, whereas depth meant the fraction of total T cells that were SARS-CoV-2-associated. Using the MIRA data, each spike-specific TCR was mapped to the spike region that the TCR reacts to and placed in a CD4 or CD8 class. Log10-transformed breadth and depth values were compared by one-way ANOVA with Sidak's multiple comparisons tests. The table comes from immuneACCESS by way of TCRdb, which keeps in-frame sequences with V and J called. Part of the clones is missing from these tables; in studies checked, under half for an unresolved V gene and the rest for unknown reasons. V and J calls plus clone size are reproduced from that table; the DNA served to infer D and trimming. The sample table records about 140,000 clones; about nine tenths of these occur just once. About 6.5% of the sample is in the top ten clones.

The CDR3 covers 12 residues, taking in both the cysteine and the phenylalanine. The entry retains the CDR3 DNA only, 36 bases that are in frame from base 1. In the germline V gene, CDR1 corresponds to SGHRS and CDR2 to YFSETQ. V is pared back by 2 bases and J by 2 bases, with 4 bases lying between the germline termini. Regarding this clone: Its antigen is still unknown. There are no base qualities to consult, and no much larger clone falls within one base.

The source of this sequence is an adult who received the AZD1222 COVID-19 vaccine. The chain employs TRBV5-1 and TRBJ1-1; confidence is insufficient to name the D gene. The sample consisted of peripheral blood, taken 28 days after the second AZD1222 dose. Here the CDR3 is given as CASSFPNTEAFF. The nucleotide sequence reads TGCGCCAGCAGCTTTCCCAACACTGAAGCTTTCTTT. The entire variable domain, with the stretches around the CDR3 drawn from the reference TRBV5-1 and TRBJ1-1 proteins, is KAGVTQTPRYLIKTRGQQVTLSCSPISGHRSVSWYQQTPGQGLQFLFEYFSETQRNKGNFPGRFSGRQFSNSRSEMNVSTLELGDSALYLCASSFPNTEAFFGQGTRLTVV.